The rows below give T cell receptor beta chains drawn from one sample of a study of blood T cell repertoires in COVID-19. The method was immunoSEQ multiplex PCR; TCRdb's version includes in-frame clones alone and lacks a portion of them. There are approximately 180,000 clones in the sample; around 76% occur only once, and approximately 16% lies in the top ten. The specimen was PBMCs or T cells enriched from blood (not recorded which). The receptors were gathered from a woman aged 45-60 years with acute COVID-19. Each CDR3 is given with its conserved first and last residue. D genes are given only for firm matches. Clone size is shown for a subset of rows, as once, few, many or a class of expanded clone.

j_call: TRBJ2-1; v_call: TRBV11-1; clone_size: -; d_call: -; cdr3_aa: CASSLKLGDEQFF; cdr3_nt: TGTGCCAGCAGCTTAAAGTTGGGAGATGAGCAGTTCTTC
j_call: TRBJ1-2; v_call: TRBV18; clone_size: -; d_call: -; cdr3_aa: CASSTTISNYGYTF; cdr3_nt: TGTGCCAGCTCAACAACTATTAGTAACTATGGCTACACCTTC
j_call: TRBJ2-1; v_call: TRBV4-1; clone_size: -; d_call: -; cdr3_aa: CASSQDDTREQFF; cdr3_nt: TGCGCCAGCAGCCAAGATGACACCCGCGAGCAGTTCTTC
j_call: TRBJ1-3; v_call: TRBV5-1; clone_size: -; d_call: -; cdr3_aa: CASSPLDSGPSTGNTIYF; cdr3_nt: TGCGCCAGCAGCCCCCTTGACAGCGGGCCTTCAACTGGAAACACCATATATTTT
j_call: TRBJ1-2; v_call: TRBV3-1/TRBV3-2; clone_size: -; d_call: -; cdr3_aa: CASSQDGAGYGYTF; cdr3_nt: TGTGCCAGCAGCCAAGATGGGGCAGGGTATGGCTACACCTTC
j_call: TRBJ1-6; v_call: TRBV3-1/TRBV3-2; clone_size: few; d_call: -; cdr3_aa: CASSSRGLGGAGSPLHF; cdr3_nt: TGTGCCAGCAGCTCCCGGGGTTTGGGGGGAGCAGGTTCACCCCTCCACTTT
j_call: TRBJ1-2; v_call: TRBV7-3; clone_size: -; d_call: -; cdr3_aa: CASSRPGQDSGYTF; cdr3_nt: TGTGCCAGCAGCCGACCGGGACAAGACTCTGGCTACACCTTC
j_call: TRBJ1-1; v_call: TRBV27; clone_size: -; d_call: -; cdr3_aa: CASSLTPGRAFF; cdr3_nt: TGTGCCAGCAGTTTAACTCCAGGGAGGGCTTTCTTT
j_call: TRBJ2-1; v_call: TRBV4-3; clone_size: -; d_call: TRBD2; cdr3_aa: CASSQGAGTSGYNEQFF; cdr3_nt: TGCGCCAGCAGCCAAGGGGCAGGGACTAGCGGGTACAATGAGCAGTTCTTC
j_call: TRBJ1-1; v_call: TRBV5-4; clone_size: -; d_call: TRBD1; cdr3_aa: CASSFTGGAYGAFF; cdr3_nt: TGTGCCAGCAGCTTCACAGGGGGCGCCTATGGAGCTTTCTTT
j_call: TRBJ1-2; v_call: TRBV6-6; clone_size: few; d_call: -; cdr3_aa: CASSATGLYGYTF; cdr3_nt: TGTGCCAGCTCCGCGACAGGCCTCTATGGCTACACCTTC
j_call: TRBJ1-6; v_call: TRBV5-8; clone_size: -; d_call: -; cdr3_aa: CASSTGGSPLHF; cdr3_nt: TGTGCCAGCAGCACCGGTGGTTCACCCCTCCACTTT
j_call: TRBJ1-2; v_call: TRBV5-6; clone_size: -; d_call: -; cdr3_aa: CASSLQPTNYGYTF; cdr3_nt: TGTGCCAGCAGCTTACAACCCACTAACTATGGCTACACCTTC
j_call: TRBJ1-2; v_call: TRBV5-1; clone_size: -; d_call: -; cdr3_aa: CASSYDRSRRGYTF; cdr3_nt: TGCGCCAGCAGTTATGACAGATCCAGACGGGGCTACACCTTC
j_call: TRBJ1-3; v_call: TRBV6-5; clone_size: -; d_call: -; cdr3_aa: CASSYRGTAGGNTIYF; cdr3_nt: TGTGCCAGCAGTTATCGCGGGACGGCCGGAGGAAACACCATATATTTT
j_call: TRBJ2-5; v_call: TRBV19; clone_size: -; d_call: -; cdr3_aa: CASSITARGVQETQYF; cdr3_nt: TGTGCCAGTAGTATCACAGCGCGGGGAGTCCAAGAGACCCAGTACTTC
j_call: TRBJ1-4; v_call: TRBV19; clone_size: -; d_call: -; cdr3_aa: CASCLTENEKLFF; cdr3_nt: TGTGCCAGTTGCCTGACAGAGAATGAAAAACTGTTTTTT
j_call: TRBJ1-4; v_call: TRBV28; clone_size: -; d_call: TRBD1; cdr3_aa: CASSRLGTEDEKLFF; cdr3_nt: TGTGCCAGCAGCCGACTGGGGACAGAGGACGAAAAACTGTTTTTT
j_call: TRBJ1-2; v_call: TRBV30; clone_size: -; d_call: -; cdr3_aa: CAGDGGLGGYTF; cdr3_nt: TGTGCCGGGGACGGAGGGCTCGGTGGCTACACCTTC
j_call: TRBJ1-5; v_call: TRBV7-2; clone_size: -; d_call: -; cdr3_aa: CASSLYSWGLLSSNQPQHF; cdr3_nt: TGTGCCAGCAGCTTGTATTCCTGGGGGCTACTGAGTAGCAATCAGCCCCAGCATTTT
j_call: TRBJ1-1; v_call: TRBV18; clone_size: once; d_call: -; cdr3_aa: CASSQETGFGAFF; cdr3_nt: TGTGCCAGCTCCCAAGAAACAGGCTTCGGAGCTTTCTTT
j_call: TRBJ1-3; v_call: TRBV2; clone_size: few; d_call: TRBD1; cdr3_aa: CASSVIQGAGNTIYF; cdr3_nt: TGTGCCAGCAGTGTAATACAGGGGGCTGGAAACACCATATATTTT
j_call: TRBJ1-1; v_call: TRBV2; clone_size: few; d_call: -; cdr3_aa: CASLYRANTEAFF; cdr3_nt: TGTGCCAGCCTTTACAGGGCGAACACTGAAGCTTTCTTT
j_call: TRBJ2-3; v_call: TRBV7-2; clone_size: -; d_call: TRBD2; cdr3_aa: CASSLEIAGGRNTQYF; cdr3_nt: TGTGCCAGCAGCTTAGAAATAGCGGGGGGGAGGAATACGCAGTATTTT
j_call: TRBJ1-4; v_call: TRBV6-5; clone_size: -; d_call: -; cdr3_aa: CASSYRARADEKLFF; cdr3_nt: TGTGCCAGCAGTTATAGGGCCAGGGCGGATGAAAAACTGTTTTTT
j_call: TRBJ1-3; v_call: TRBV5-8; clone_size: many; d_call: -; cdr3_aa: CASSFSASSGNTIYF; cdr3_nt: TGTGCCAGCAGCTTTTCCGCTAGCTCTGGAAACACCATATATTTT
j_call: TRBJ1-2; v_call: TRBV14; clone_size: few; d_call: -; cdr3_aa: CASSQDEPYGYTF; cdr3_nt: TGTGCCAGCAGCCAAGACGAGCCATATGGCTACACCTTC
j_call: TRBJ1-1; v_call: TRBV12-5; clone_size: -; d_call: -; cdr3_aa: CASGLAAGKNTEAFF; cdr3_nt: TGTGCTAGTGGTTTGGCGGCAGGGAAAAACACTGAAGCTTTCTTT
j_call: TRBJ1-5; v_call: TRBV19; clone_size: -; d_call: -; cdr3_aa: CASSIPGINQPQHF; cdr3_nt: TGTGCCAGTAGTATACCAGGAATCAATCAGCCCCAGCATTTT
j_call: TRBJ1-5; v_call: TRBV19; clone_size: -; d_call: -; cdr3_aa: CASSGAGIYSNQPQHF; cdr3_nt: TGTGCCAGTAGTGGGGCAGGGATCTATAGCAATCAGCCCCAGCATTTT
j_call: TRBJ1-2; v_call: TRBV15; clone_size: -; d_call: -; cdr3_aa: CATSRDPSGKSPNYGYTF; cdr3_nt: TGTGCCACCAGCAGAGATCCGTCAGGGAAGTCCCCCAACTATGGCTACACCTTC
j_call: TRBJ2-3; v_call: TRBV7-2; clone_size: -; d_call: -; cdr3_aa: CASSSRLGPGQYF; cdr3_nt: TGTGCCAGCAGCTCCCGATTGGGCCCTGGGCAGTATTTT